This TCR beta chain was found in a study of neoadjuvant anti-PD-1 for oral cavity cancer. The length of the CDR3 is 16 residues. V was trimmed by 5 bases and J by 4 bases, leaving 18 bases between them. Germline lookup yields CDR1 MDHEN and CDR2 SYDVKM. General study findings and limits: Treg/Th17 ratio rose with pretreatment blood and fell with post-treatment tumor TCRbeta clonality.

Time point reported: after neoadjuvant nivolumab, at surgical resection. Patients had HPV-negative, locally advanced oral cavity squamous cell carcinoma. The table lists this clone with a few counts. Antigen specificity is unknown. The protocol was immunoSEQ multiplex PCR, while the TCRdb copy is restricted to in-frame clones and leaves out a portion. The table records about 9,600 clones, about 70% of them present only once. V is TRBV28 and J is TRBJ1-5; maybe TRBD1 (6 bases). This receptor was identified in a person aged 35-79 years with oral cavity squamous cell carcinoma. The sample was PBMCs, taken after nivolumab (anti-PD-1) treatment. CDR3 nucleotides: TGTGCCAGCAGTCCAATCGGGACAACCGCTAATCAGCCCCAGCATTTT. Translating gives CASSPIGTTANQPQHF. The full variable domain, completed using reference TRBV28 and TRBJ1-5, is DVKVTQSSRYLVKRTGEKVFLECVQDMDHENMFWYRQDPGLGLRLIYFSYDVKMKEKGDIPEGYSVSREKKERFSLILESASTNQTSMYLCASSPIGTTANQPQHFGDGTRLSIL.